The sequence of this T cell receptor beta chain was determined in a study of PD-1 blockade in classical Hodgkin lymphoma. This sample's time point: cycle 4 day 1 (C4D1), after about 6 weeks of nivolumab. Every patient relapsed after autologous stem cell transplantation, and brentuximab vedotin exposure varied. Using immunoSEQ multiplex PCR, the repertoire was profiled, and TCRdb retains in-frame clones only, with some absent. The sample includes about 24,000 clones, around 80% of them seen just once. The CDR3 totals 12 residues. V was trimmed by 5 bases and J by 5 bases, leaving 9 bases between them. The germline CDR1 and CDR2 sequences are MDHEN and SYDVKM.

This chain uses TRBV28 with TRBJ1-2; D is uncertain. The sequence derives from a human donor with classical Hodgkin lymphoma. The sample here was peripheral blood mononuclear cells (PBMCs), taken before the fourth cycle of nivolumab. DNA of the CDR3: TGTGCCAGCAGTCTAACGCCGTATGGCTACACCTTC. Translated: CASSLTPYGYTF.